The clone carrying this T cell receptor beta chain was observed a single time. Its target is not known. Germline CDR1 reads SNHLY; CDR2 reads FYNNEI. The CDR3 runs 14 residues. Trimming removed 5 bases from V and 7 bases from J; junction bases left unmatched: 7. This specimen comes from a study of T cell repertoires in cytomegalovirus infection. In the study overall: It was the public TCR beta signatures that indicated both CMV infection and matching HLA type.

Findings and caveats of the study: Clonotype analysis showed dominance of the ex vivo response by HLA-C-restricted CMV-specific TCR beta clonotypes.

TCRdb ran MiXCR on the reads and lists one entry per CDR3 protein. The sample records roughly 720,000 distinct CDR3 sequences, 35% to 45% being singletons. The chain recombines TRBV2 with TRBJ1-4, with TRBD1 matching 7 bases. This TCR derives from a human donor in good health (CMV status not recorded). Some clones in this sample may be carry-over from other donors' samples. Sequences were obtained from PBMCs. The CDR3 protein is CASSRQGPGEKLFF. The DNA for the CDR3 is TGTGCCAGCAGTAGACAGGGTCCCGGTGAAAAACTGTTTTTT.